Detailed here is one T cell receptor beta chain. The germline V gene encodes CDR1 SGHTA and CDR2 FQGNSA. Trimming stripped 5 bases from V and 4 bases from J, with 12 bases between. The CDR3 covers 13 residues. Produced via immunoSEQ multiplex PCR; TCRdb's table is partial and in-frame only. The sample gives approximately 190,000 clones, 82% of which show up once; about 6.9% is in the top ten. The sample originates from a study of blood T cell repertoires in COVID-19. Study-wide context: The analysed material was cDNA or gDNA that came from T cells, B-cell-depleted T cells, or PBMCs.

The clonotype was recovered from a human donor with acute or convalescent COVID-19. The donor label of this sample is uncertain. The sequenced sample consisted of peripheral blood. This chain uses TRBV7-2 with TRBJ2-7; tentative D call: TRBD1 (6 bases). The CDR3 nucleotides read TGTGCCAGCAGCCCCCCAGGGGAGTACGAGCAGTACTTC. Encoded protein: CASSPPGEYEQYF.